The rows below give T cell receptor beta chains drawn from one sample of a study of blood T cells in healthy people across ages. TCRdb processed the 5' RACE reads anew with MiXCR; each CDR3 protein has one entry. The sample includes over 1,500,000 distinct CDR3 sequences, about two fifths of them seen just once. Source material: blood. The receptor source for this set is a human donor in good health. CDR3s include the opening cysteine and the closing phenylalanine or tryptophan. The D gene is left open where the match is weak. Size values are once, few and many counts, or a class for expanded clones, and some rows have none.

D gene,J gene,clone size,V gene,CDR3 DNA,CDR3 protein
.,TRBJ1-6,.,TRBV18,TGTGCCAGCTCACGGGCAGCGGATAATTCACCCCTCCACTTT,CASSRAADNSPLHF
.,TRBJ1-2,.,TRBV7-9,TGTGCCAGCAGCTTATCCCAAGGGGGTTGGGGCTACACCTTC,CASSLSQGGWGYTF
.,TRBJ2-7,.,TRBV5-6,TGTGCCAGCAGCTTCCTGGTAGTTACCCAAGAGACTCAGTACTTC,CASSFLVVTQETQYF
TRBD1,TRBJ1-1,.,TRBV12-3/TRBV12-4,TGTGCCAGCAGGTTGACAGGGGGGTCCACTGAAGCTTTCTTT,CASRLTGGSTEAFF
TRBD2,TRBJ2-1,.,TRBV20-1,TGCAGTGCTAGAGATAAAGCGGGGCCTATGAGCTATGAGCAGTTCTTC,CSARDKAGPMSYEQFF
.,TRBJ1-5,.,TRBV9,TGTGCCAGCAGCGTAGCTACAGGTTCGGGTCCCCAGCATTTT,CASSVATGSGPQHF
TRBD1,TRBJ2-7,.,TRBV7-9,TGTGCCAGCAGCCAGGATCCGGGACAGGAGAGTTACGAGCAGTACTTC,CASSQDPGQESYEQYF
TRBD1,TRBJ1-5,few,TRBV5-1,TGCGCCAGCAGCTTGGATCAGGGGGAACAGCCCCAGCATTTT,CASSLDQGEQPQHF
.,TRBJ1-1,.,TRBV12-5,TGTGCTGGTGGTTTGGGTGACATAGAAGCTTTCTTT,CAGGLGDIEAFF
.,TRBJ2-3,.,TRBV7-2,TGTGCCAGCAGCTTTACTGCGGCAGATACGCAGTATTTT,CASSFTAADTQYF
.,TRBJ2-7,.,TRBV4-3,TGCGCCAGCAGCCGAGATCAAAACCGCGAGCAGTACTTC,CASSRDQNREQYF
TRBD2,TRBJ2-1,.,TRBV2,TGTGCCAGCAGCACTACTAGCGGCTTATACAATGAGCAGTTCTTC,CASSTTSGLYNEQFF
.,TRBJ1-1,.,TRBV7-9,TGTGCCAGCAGCGCCTTTCAGGGGATGAACACTGAAGCTTTCTTT,CASSAFQGMNTEAFF
TRBD2,TRBJ2-3,.,TRBV20-1,TGCAGTGCTGGCGGGACTAGCGAGTCTAGCACAGATACGCAGTATTTT,CSAGGTSESSTDTQYF
.,TRBJ2-1,few,TRBV2,TGTGCCAGCAGTGAACCAGGGTTAGGGGTCAATGAGCAGTTCTTC,CASSEPGLGVNEQFF
.,TRBJ2-7,once,TRBV4-1,TGCGCCAGCAGCCAAGAGGGGCCAGCTTCGGGGCAGTACTTC,CASSQEGPASGQYF
.,TRBJ1-4,.,TRBV7-8,TGTGCCAGCAGCTCCCTTAGGGTGCGGACTAATGAAAAACTGTTTTTT,CASSSLRVRTNEKLFF
.,TRBJ1-4,.,TRBV20-1,TGCAGTGCTAGAAAGGCCGCGGGGGAAAAACTGTTTTTT,CSARKAAGEKLFF
.,TRBJ2-1,.,TRBV6-5,TGTGCCAGCAGTAAAAATATCAGGCTCAATGAGCAGTTCTTC,CASSKNIRLNEQFF
TRBD2,TRBJ2-1,.,TRBV7-3,TGTGCCAGCAGCTCCGCGGGTCGGGGGGGCCTGTACAATGAGCAGTTCTTC,CASSSAGRGGLYNEQFF
.,TRBJ2-3,.,TRBV24-1,TGTGCCACCAGTGCCACAGGCAGCACAGATACGCAGTATTTT,CATSATGSTDTQYF
.,TRBJ2-4,.,TRBV12-3/TRBV12-4,TGTGCCAGCAGCGGGAGAGGGAACATTCAGTACTTC,CASSGRGNIQYF
.,TRBJ1-5,few,TRBV5-5,TGTGCCAGCAGTTTGGACGTTTTCGATCAGCCCCAGCATTTT,CASSLDVFDQPQHF
.,TRBJ2-7,.,TRBV6-2/TRBV6-3,TGTGCCAGCAGCTCCCAAAGGGGAATCTCCTACGAGCAGTACTTC,CASSSQRGISYEQYF
.,TRBJ2-5,few,TRBV9,TGTGCCAGCAGCCCGGGACCTACGTACCAAGAGACCCAGTACTTC,CASSPGPTYQETQYF
.,TRBJ1-6,.,TRBV7-2,TGTGCCAGCAGCTTAGACATCTCCTATAATTCACCCCTCCACTTT,CASSLDISYNSPLHF